This T cell receptor beta chain came from a study of blood T cell repertoires in COVID-19. The overall study: In each case, the material was cDNA or gDNA derived from T cells, B-cell-depleted T cells, or PBMCs.

Profiled with immunoSEQ multiplex PCR; TCRdb holds only in-frame clones, not every one. The sample includes almost 500,000 clones, around 85% of them seen just once. Assignment of participants to cohorts was predicated upon participant-reported clinical history. This CDR3 has 13 residues. Trimming removed 2 bases from V and 2 bases from J, with 6 bases in between. Per the germline V gene, CDR1 is SEHNR and CDR2 is FQNEAQ (reference sequence). Material: PBMCs or T cells enriched from blood (not recorded which). V is TRBV7-9 and J is TRBJ1-2; D is uncertain. The sequence came from a woman between 55 and 75 years old who had recovered from COVID-19. The CDR3 protein is CASSLHPNYGYTF. The CDR3 DNA follows: TGTGCCAGCAGCTTACATCCAAACTATGGCTACACCTTC. The complete variable domain, with remaining parts taken from reference TRBV7-9 and TRBJ1-2, reads DTGVSQNPRHKITKRGQNVTFRCDPISEHNRLYWYRQTLGQGPEFLTYFQNEAQLEKSRLLSDRFSAERPKGSFSTLEIQRTEQGDSAMYLCASSLHPNYGYTFGSGTRLTVV.